This T cell receptor beta chain was sequenced for a study of T cell responses to AZD1222 COVID-19 vaccine. Germline V gene lookup returns CDR1 ENHRY and CDR2 SYGVKD. The CDR3 totals 15 residues. Trimming removed 9 bases from V and 8 bases from J; junction bases left unmatched: 8. Only in-frame clones appear in the TCRdb table, and some are missing; sequencing was by immunoSEQ multiplex PCR. Of 110,000 to 150,000 clones in the sample, 70% to 90% are singletons; the top ten hold around 7.8%. This clonotype was sampled from an adult in good health. The rearrangement joins TRBV10-3 to TRBJ2-1; 15 bases align to TRBD2. This specimen consisted of peripheral blood, obtained on day 0 of AZD1222 vaccination. CDR3 sequence (DNA): TGTGCCATTTTAGGACTAGCGGGAGGGCCGCATGAGCAGTTCTTC. Translation gives CAILGLAGGPHEQFF.